The 5 T cell receptor beta chains in this list originate from one sample, sequenced in a study of shared clonotypes between healthy human individuals. Using immunoSEQ multiplex PCR, the repertoire was profiled, and TCRdb retains in-frame clones only, with some absent. The top ten hold around 0.14% of the sample, which has more than 2,000,000 clones, around nine tenths seen once. Sequencing was done on a sample of naive CD4+ T cells sorted from blood. Subset defined: CD45RA+ positively selected. These receptors were collected from a young man in good health.

The chain uses TRBV6-5 and TRBJ2-5, with TRBD2 identical over 10 bases. Per the germline V gene, CDR1 is MNHEY and CDR2 is SVGAGI. The CDR3 length is 13 residues. V lost 6 bases and J lost 8; bases outside the gene matches: 6. Here the CDR3 DNA reads TGTGCCAGCAGCACACTAGCGGGGCTTACCCAGTACTTC. This sequence encodes CASSTLAGLTQYF.

This chain connects TRBV10-3 to TRBJ2-1, with a possible D match to TRBD2 (5 bases). The CDR3 spans 15 residues. Germline V gene lookup returns CDR1 ENHRY and CDR2 SYGVKD. V was pared by 3 bases and J by 2 bases, with 11 bases between. The CDR3 region is CAISDGLAAYNEQFF. In DNA, the CDR3 is TGTGCCATCAGTGATGGGCTAGCAGCCTACAATGAGCAGTTCTTC.

This clone occurred once. The chain combines TRBV19 with TRBJ2-1, with D maybe TRBD2 (7 bases). Germline CDR1 is LNHDA and CDR2 is SQIVND (reference sequence). There are 17 residues in the CDR3. The V end was cut by 4 bases, the J end by 4 bases, with 20 bases between. CDR3 sequence reads: CASSTARTAGKYNEQFF. The CDR3 coding sequence is TGTGCCAGTAGTACAGCCCGGACAGCGGGAAAATACAATGAGCAGTTCTTC.

CDR3 in amino acids: CMRSQPQHF. CDR3 DNA: TGCATGAGGAGTCAGCCCCAGCATTTT. V gene TRBV20-1 combines with J gene TRBJ1-5; D not certain. Germline assignment: CDR1 DFQATT and CDR2 SNEGSKA (reference sequence). The CDR3 extends over 9 amino acids.

This chain joins TRBV4-3 and TRBJ2-7, with 13 bases aligning to TRBD2. J gave up 4 bases and V 0 bases, and 0 bases lay outside the gene matches. The CDR3 has 15 residues. The germline V gene has CDR1 LGHNA and CDR2 YSLEER. The CDR3 nucleotides are TGCGCCAGCAGCCAAGAACTAGCGGGAGGGTACGAGCAGTACTTC. This codes for CASSQELAGGYEQYF.